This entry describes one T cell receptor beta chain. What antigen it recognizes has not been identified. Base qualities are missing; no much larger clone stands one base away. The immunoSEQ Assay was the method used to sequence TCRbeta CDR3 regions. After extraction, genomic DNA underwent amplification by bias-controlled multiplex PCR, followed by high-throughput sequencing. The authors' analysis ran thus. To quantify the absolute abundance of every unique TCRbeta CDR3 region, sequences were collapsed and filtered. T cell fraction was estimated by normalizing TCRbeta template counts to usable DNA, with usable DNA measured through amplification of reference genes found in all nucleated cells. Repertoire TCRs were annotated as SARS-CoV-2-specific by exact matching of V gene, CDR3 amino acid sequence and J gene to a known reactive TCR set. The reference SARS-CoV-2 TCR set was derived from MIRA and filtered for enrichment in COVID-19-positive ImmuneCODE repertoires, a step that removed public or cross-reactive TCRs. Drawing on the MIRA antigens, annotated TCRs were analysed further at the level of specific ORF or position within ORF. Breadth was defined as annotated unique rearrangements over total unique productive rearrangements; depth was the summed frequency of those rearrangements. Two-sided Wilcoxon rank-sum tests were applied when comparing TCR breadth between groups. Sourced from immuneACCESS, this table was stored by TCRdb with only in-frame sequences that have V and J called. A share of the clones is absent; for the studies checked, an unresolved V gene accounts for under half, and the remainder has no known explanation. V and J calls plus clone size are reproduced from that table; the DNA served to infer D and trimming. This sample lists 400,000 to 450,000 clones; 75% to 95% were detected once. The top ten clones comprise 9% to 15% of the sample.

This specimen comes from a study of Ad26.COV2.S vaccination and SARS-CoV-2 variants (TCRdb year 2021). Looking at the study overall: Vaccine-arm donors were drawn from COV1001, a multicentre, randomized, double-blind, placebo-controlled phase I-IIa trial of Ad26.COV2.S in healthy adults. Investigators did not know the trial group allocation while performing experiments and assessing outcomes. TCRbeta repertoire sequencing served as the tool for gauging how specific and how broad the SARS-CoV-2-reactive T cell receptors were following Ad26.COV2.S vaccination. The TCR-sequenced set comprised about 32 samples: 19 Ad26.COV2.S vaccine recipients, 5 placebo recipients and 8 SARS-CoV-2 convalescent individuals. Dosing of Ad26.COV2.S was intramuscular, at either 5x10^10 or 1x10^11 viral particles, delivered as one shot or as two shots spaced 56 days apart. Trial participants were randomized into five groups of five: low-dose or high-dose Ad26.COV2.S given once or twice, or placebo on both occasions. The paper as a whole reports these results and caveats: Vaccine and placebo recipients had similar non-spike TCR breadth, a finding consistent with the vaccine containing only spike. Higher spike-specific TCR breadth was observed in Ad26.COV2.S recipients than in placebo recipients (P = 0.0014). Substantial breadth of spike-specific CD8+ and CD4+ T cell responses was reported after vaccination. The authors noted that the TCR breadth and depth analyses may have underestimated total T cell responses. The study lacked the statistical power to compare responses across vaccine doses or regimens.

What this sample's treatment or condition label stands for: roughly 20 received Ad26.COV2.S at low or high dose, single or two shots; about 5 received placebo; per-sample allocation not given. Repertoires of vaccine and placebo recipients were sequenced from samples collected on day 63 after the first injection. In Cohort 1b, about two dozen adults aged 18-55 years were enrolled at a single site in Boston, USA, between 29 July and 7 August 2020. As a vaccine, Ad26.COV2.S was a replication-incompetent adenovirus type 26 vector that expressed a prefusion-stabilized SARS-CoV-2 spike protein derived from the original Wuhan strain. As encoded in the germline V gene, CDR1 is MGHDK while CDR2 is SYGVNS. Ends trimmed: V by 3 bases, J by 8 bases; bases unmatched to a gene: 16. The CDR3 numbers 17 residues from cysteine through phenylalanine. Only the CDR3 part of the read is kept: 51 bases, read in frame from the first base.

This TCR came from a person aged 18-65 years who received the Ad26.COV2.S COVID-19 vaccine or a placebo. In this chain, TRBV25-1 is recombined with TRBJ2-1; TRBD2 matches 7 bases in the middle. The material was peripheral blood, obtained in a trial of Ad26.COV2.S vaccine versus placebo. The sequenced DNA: TGTGCCAGCAGTGAGCATACCCGCGGGGGTCTAAGGGATGAGCAGTTCTTC. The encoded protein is CASSEHTRGGLRDEQFF.